These T cell receptor beta chains were read from a single sample in a study of blood T cell repertoires in COVID-19. Method: immunoSEQ multiplex PCR; TCRdb's copy keeps in-frame clones and lacks some. The sample yields about 270,000 clones, roughly 90% seen once. Sequenced material: PBMCs or T cells enriched from blood (not recorded which). The receptor source for this set is a woman aged 60-75 years who had recovered from COVID-19. The CDR3 runs from the conserved cysteine through the conserved F or W. D genes are given only for firm matches. Clone sizes are given selectively: once, few, many, or a class where the clone is expanded.

V gene	D gene	J gene	clone size	CDR3 DNA	CDR3 protein
TRBV5-1	TRBD2	TRBJ2-5	-	TGCGCCAGCAGCTTGTCTCCGGGAGGGGAGACCCAGTACTTC	CASSLSPGGETQYF
TRBV28	-	TRBJ1-1	-	TGTGCCAGCAGTGGGGGACATACTCGAGCTTTCTTT	CASSGGHTRAFF
TRBV11-2	-	TRBJ1-1	-	TGTGCCAGCAGCTTAGACGGACATAACACTGAAGCTTTCTTT	CASSLDGHNTEAFF
TRBV7-2	TRBD1	TRBJ1-2	once	TGTGCCAGCAGCTTTCACAGGGGGGTGGGCTACACCTTC	CASSFHRGVGYTF
TRBV27	TRBD2	TRBJ2-3	once	TGTGCCAGCAGTTCAAGGACTAGCGGGTTCGATACGCAGTATTTT	CASSSRTSGFDTQYF
TRBV19	TRBD2	TRBJ2-1	-	TGTGCCAGTAGTAGATCTAGCGGGGCCTACAATGAGCAGTTCTTC	CASSRSSGAYNEQFF
TRBV28	TRBD2	TRBJ2-5	-	TGTGCCAGCAGTTTGCATCTAGCGGGGATCCAGACCCAGTACTTC	CASSLHLAGIQTQYF
TRBV12-3/TRBV12-4	-	TRBJ2-5	few	TGTGCCAGCAGTTACAGGGAGGGAGAGACCCAGTACTTC	CASSYREGETQYF
TRBV5-8	-	TRBJ2-3	-	TGTGCCAGCAGCTTGGTATTATCGGATACGCAGTATTTT	CASSLVLSDTQYF
TRBV3-1/TRBV3-2	TRBD2	TRBJ2-1	-	TGTGCCAGCAGCGTCTCTAGCGGGAGTATCGGTGAGCAGTTCTTC	CASSVSSGSIGEQFF
TRBV2	-	TRBJ1-2	few	TGTGCCATCCCTGGGACATCTGGCTATGGCTACACCTTC	CAIPGTSGYGYTF
TRBV7-3	TRBD1	TRBJ2-3	-	TGTGCCAGCAGCCCACGGACAGGGCACACAGATACGCAGTATTTT	CASSPRTGHTDTQYF
TRBV2	TRBD1	TRBJ1-3	-	TGTGCCAGCAGCTTACAGGGGATACTGTCTGGAAACACCATATATTTT	CASSLQGILSGNTIYF
TRBV10-1	TRBD2	TRBJ2-1	few	TGCGCCAGCAGTGAGGGTGGTAGCGGGGGACAAAGGGGCGAGCAGTTCTTC	CASSEGGSGGQRGEQFF
TRBV27	TRBD2	TRBJ2-7	-	TGTGCCAGCAGTTCCGGACTAGCGGGGGACTACGAGCAGTACTTC	CASSSGLAGDYEQYF
TRBV18	TRBD1	TRBJ1-5	-	TGTGCCAGCTCACCAGGGACAGTGGATCAGCCCCAGCATTTT	CASSPGTVDQPQHF
TRBV24-1	TRBD1	TRBJ2-5	-	TGTGCCACCAGTGATGGACAGGGATTGGAGACCCAGTACTTC	CATSDGQGLETQYF
TRBV18	TRBD2	TRBJ2-2	-	TGTGCCAGCTCACCCCGTAGCGGGATATTATCCGGGGAGCTGTTTTTT	CASSPRSGILSGELFF
TRBV4-1	TRBD2	TRBJ2-3	-	TGCGCCAGCAGCCCGACTAGCGGGACCCTATATACGCAGTATTTT	CASSPTSGTLYTQYF
TRBV15	-	TRBJ1-3	-	TGTGCCACCAGCTCCCGACTTTGGCCGGGGTCTGGAAACACCATATATTTT	CATSSRLWPGSGNTIYF
TRBV11-2	-	TRBJ2-5	-	TGTGCCAGCAGCTTGGGAGTGGGGAGTCGGTCGGAGACCCAGTACTTC	CASSLGVGSRSETQYF
TRBV14	-	TRBJ1-2	many	TGTGCCAGCAGCCAAGAGTGGGGGGTGACGGATGGCTACACCTTC	CASSQEWGVTDGYTF
TRBV2	-	TRBJ1-2	-	TGTGCCAGCAGTGACGTGGTACTAAATGGCTACACCTTC	CASSDVVLNGYTF
TRBV9	TRBD2	TRBJ2-1	-	TGTGCCAGCAGCCCCCGGGGGTCGGTATTAGCGGGAGGGTCCTACAATGAGCAGTTCTTC	CASSPRGSVLAGGSYNEQFF
TRBV18	-	TRBJ2-7	few	TGTGCCAGCTCCCTAAGGGGTTCCTACGAGCAGTACTTC	CASSLRGSYEQYF
TRBV11-2	TRBD2	TRBJ2-7	-	TGTGCCAGCAGCCACCAGGGAGGGAGCGAGCAGTACTTC	CASSHQGGSEQYF
TRBV15	TRBD1	TRBJ1-1	-	TGTGCCACCAGCAGACTTATGGACAGGGTCAATTCCTTGGACACTGAAGCTTTCTTT	CATSRLMDRVNSLDTEAFF
TRBV9	TRBD1	TRBJ2-3	-	TGTGCCAGCAGACCGACAGGGTCGGATACGCAGTATTTT	CASRPTGSDTQYF
TRBV7-2	-	TRBJ1-5	once	TGTGCCAGCACCCGGGACACATATCAGCCCCAGCATTTT	CASTRDTYQPQHF
TRBV10-3	TRBD1	TRBJ1-2	-	TGTGCCATCAGTGAGGGACAGGACTATGGCTACACCTTC	CAISEGQDYGYTF
TRBV30	-	TRBJ1-5	-	TGTGCCTGGAGTGAGGCGGCTAGCAATCAGCCCCAGCATTTT	CAWSEAASNQPQHF
TRBV19	TRBD1	TRBJ1-5	-	TGTGCCAGTAGTACCTCGGGACAGAGCAATCAGCCCCAGCATTTT	CASSTSGQSNQPQHF
TRBV5-5	TRBD1	TRBJ2-7	-	TGTGCCAGCAGCACCCCCGGGACAGGGGGCTACGAGCAGTACTTC	CASSTPGTGGYEQYF
TRBV10-3	-	TRBJ1-1	-	TGTGCCATCAGTGAGTCAGTGAGCGCTGAAGCTTTCTTT	CAISESVSAEAFF
TRBV9	TRBD2	TRBJ2-3	-	TGTGCCAGCAGCCCCGGCGGGAGGAACACAGATACGCAGTATTTT	CASSPGGRNTDTQYF
TRBV30	-	TRBJ1-2	-	TGTGCCTGGAGTAGAACACTTTGGGAGGGGGGACGAGGCTACACCTTC	CAWSRTLWEGGRGYTF
TRBV3-1/TRBV3-2	TRBD1	TRBJ1-1	-	TGTGCCAGCAGGGGACTACAGGGGGACACTGAAGCTTTCTTT	CASRGLQGDTEAFF
TRBV6-1	-	TRBJ2-7	-	TGTGCCAGCAGTGACAGGGGGGCCGGCTCCTACGAGCAGTACTTC	CASSDRGAGSYEQYF
TRBV19	-	TRBJ1-1	-	TGTGCCAGTAGCCCCGGGCGGGTAGGGAACACTGAAGCTTTCTTT	CASSPGRVGNTEAFF
TRBV29-1	TRBD1	TRBJ1-3	-	TGCAGCGTTGCCCGACAGGGGAGCTCTGGAAACACCATATATTTT	CSVARQGSSGNTIYF
TRBV20-1	-	TRBJ2-5	-	TGCAGTGCAGCCGGGGAGACCCAGTACTTC	CSAAGETQYF
TRBV11-3	-	TRBJ2-5	-	TGTGCCAGCAGCCCAGGACAGGGAGGGTCAGAGACCCAGTACTTC	CASSPGQGGSETQYF
TRBV28	-	TRBJ1-1	-	TGTGCCAGCAGAGAACAGGGTCTCACTGAAGCTTTCTTT	CASREQGLTEAFF
TRBV4-1	TRBD2	TRBJ2-1	-	TGCGCCAGCAGCGGTCGCCTTGATGGGCGGGAGGGCCGTGGGAATGAGCAGTTCTTC	CASSGRLDGREGRGNEQFF
TRBV4-2	-	TRBJ2-2	-	TGTGCCAGCAGCCAAGAGGGCACAGCCCAGAGCACCGGGGAGCTGTTTTTT	CASSQEGTAQSTGELFF
TRBV7-8	TRBD2	TRBJ2-7	few	TGTGCCAGCAGCCCCCGGACTAGCGGGAGCAGCCACGAGCAGTACTTC	CASSPRTSGSSHEQYF
TRBV5-1	-	TRBJ2-2	few	TGCGCCAGCACACGTGCGGAAACTAACACCGGGGAGCTGTTTTTT	CASTRAETNTGELFF
TRBV7-9	TRBD1	TRBJ2-2	-	TGTGCCAGCAGCTCAAGGGACAGACTAACCGGGGAGCTGTTTTTT	CASSSRDRLTGELFF
TRBV10-2	TRBD2	TRBJ2-3	-	TGCGCCAGCAGTGTAACTAGCGGGAACTCAGCAGATACGCAGTATTTT	CASSVTSGNSADTQYF
TRBV24-1	-	TRBJ1-5	-	TGTGCCACCAGTGCCCACGGCCTCGGGGGGGATCAGCCCCAGCATTTT	CATSAHGLGGDQPQHF
TRBV5-4	-	TRBJ1-6	-	TGTGCCAGCAGCTTGGTGGGTAGCAATTCACCCCTCCACTTT	CASSLVGSNSPLHF
TRBV18	-	TRBJ2-7	-	TGTGCCAGCTCACCGGCGGTCGAGAGCGAGCAGTACTTC	CASSPAVESEQYF
TRBV11-3	-	TRBJ1-1	-	TGTGCCAGCAGCTTAAGGCAGGGCACCGTGAACACTGAAGCTTTCTTT	CASSLRQGTVNTEAFF
TRBV5-1	TRBD2	TRBJ2-1	-	TGCGCCAGCAGCTTGGATGGACTAGCGCAATACAATGAGCAGTTCTTC	CASSLDGLAQYNEQFF
TRBV29-1	TRBD1	TRBJ1-4	-	TGCAGCGGTTACAGACAGGGGATCGGTGAAAAACTGTTTTTT	CSGYRQGIGEKLFF
TRBV10-2	TRBD1	TRBJ1-6	once	TGCGCCAGCAGGGGGACAGGGAGGGATTCACCCCTCCACTTT	CASRGTGRDSPLHF
TRBV6-5	-	TRBJ2-7	-	TGTGCCAGCAGTTACCCCGGAGCCGCCTACGAGCAGTACTTC	CASSYPGAAYEQYF
TRBV6-5	-	TRBJ1-2	-	TGTGCCAGCAGGGGAGGGGATCACTATGGCTACACCTTC	CASRGGDHYGYTF
TRBV20-1	TRBD2	TRBJ2-5	few	TGCAGTGCTAGTTTACCTAGCGGTAACCAAGAGACCCAGTACTTC	CSASLPSGNQETQYF